Shown below are 15 T cell receptor beta chains from a single sample sequenced in a study of neurological immune-mediated disorders. TCRdb ran MiXCR on the 5' RACE reads and lists one entry per CDR3 protein. The table records roughly 27,000 distinct CDR3 sequences, more than 2% of them present only once. Material for sequencing was PBMCs. The receptor set was obtained from a woman aged 50 to 65 with multiple sclerosis.

There are many counts of this clonotype. The J gene is TRBJ1-1, the V gene TRBV12-3 or TRBV12-4; D remains unclear. This CDR3 is built from 15 residues. Trimming shortened V by 5 bases and J by 2 bases, and 15 bases separated the two germline ends. This chain's CDR3 is CASSKTGQANTEAFF. For the CDR3, the DNA is TGTGCCAGCAGTAAAACCGGCCAGGCAAACACTGAAGCTTTCTTT.

There are many counts of this clonotype. The J gene is TRBJ1-4, the V gene TRBV5-1; 10 bases align to TRBD1. Trimming took 4 bases from V and 5 from J; bases not matched to a gene: 5. This CDR3 spans 15 amino acids. Germline lookup yields CDR1 SGHRS and CDR2 YFSETQ. CDR3 DNA sequence: TGCGCCAGCAGCCACGACAGGGGGCAAAATGAAAAACTGTTTTTT. This translates into CASSHDRGQNEKLFF.

This clonotype came up many times. The chain links TRBV7-9 to TRBJ2-2; 8 positions match TRBD2. Germline CDR1 reads SEHNR; CDR2 reads FQNEAQ (reference sequence). This CDR3 spans 15 amino acids. V trimming: 2 bases; J trimming: 5 bases; junction bases outside the gene matches: 4. CDR3 sequence: CASSLRLAGTGELFF. The CDR3 region has the DNA TGTGCCAGCAGCTTACGCCTAGCGGGTACCGGGGAGCTGTTTTTT.

This clonotype was observed many times. This rearrangement joins TRBV5-1 to TRBJ1-1, with D unresolved. From germline, CDR1 is SGHRS and CDR2 YFSETQ. V lost 2 bases and J 2 bases, leaving 10 bases between the germline ends. The CDR3 spans 14 residues. The DNA of the CDR3 is TGCGCCAGCAGCTTCCGGACGGAAAACACTGAAGCTTTCTTT. Amino acid sequence: CASSFRTENTEAFF.

This clonotype was detected ten times or more. The chain couples TRBV7-2 to TRBJ1-2, with 9 positions matching TRBD1. CDR1 and CDR2 (germline): SGHTA, FQGNSA. The CDR3 runs to 15 residues. The V gene end was trimmed by 5 bases and the J gene end by 5 bases; junction bases not matched to a gene: 9. CDR3 bases: TGTGCCAGCAGCCACGGGACAGGGAGTCAGTATGGCTACACCTTC. Protein: CASSHGTGSQYGYTF.

In its sample, this clonotype ranks as medium-sized. This chain connects TRBV7-2 to TRBJ2-3, with D possibly matching TRBD2 (7 bases). Per the germline V gene, CDR1 is SGHTA and CDR2 is FQGNSA. This CDR3 has 17 amino acids. V was shortened by 3 bases and J by 0 bases, with 16 bases between the two germline ends. The CDR3 is CASSFKGGGLSTDTQYF. The CDR3 nucleotides are TGTGCCAGCAGCTTCAAGGGGGGAGGGCTTAGCACAGATACGCAGTATTTT.

This clonotype was counted ten times or more. The CDR3 DNA follows: TGCGCCAGCGCGCAGGGGCTACTTCTCAAACCTCAAGGGACTGAAGCTTTCTTT. It specifies CASAQGLLLKPQGTEAFF. This rearrangement joins TRBV5-1 to TRBJ1-1, with TRBD1 as a possible D gene (6 bases). Deletions cut 7 bases from V and 5 bases from J, with 30 bases between. The germline V gene has CDR1 SGHRS and CDR2 YFSETQ. This CDR3 is built from 18 residues.

This clonotype was seen ten or more times. This chain joins TRBV5-1 and TRBJ2-1; 10 nucleotides agree with TRBD2. The CDR3 is 19 amino acids. Looked up from germline, CDR1 is SGHRS and CDR2 is YFSETQ. With V trimmed by 0 bases and J by 3 bases, 12 bases remained unmatched. The CDR3 protein is CASSLAPTPRTSGYNEQFF. As DNA, the CDR3 is TGCGCCAGCAGCTTGGCCCCGACACCCAGGACTAGCGGCTACAATGAGCAGTTCTTC.

In this sample, this clonotype turned up many times. The rearrangement uses TRBV12-3 or TRBV12-4 and TRBJ1-5, with D possibly being TRBD1 (5 bases). The CDR3 has 15 amino acids. Trimming took off 7 bases at V and 5 bases at J, with 18 bases between the two ends. CDR3 region: CASTPSGTPHQPQHF. In nucleotides, the CDR3 is TGTGCCAGCACCCCCTCCGGGACCCCCCATCAGCCCCAGCATTTT.

In its sample, this clonotype was seen many times. The chain combines TRBV7-6 with TRBJ1-4; D gene unclear. Germline-derived CDR1 and CDR2 are SGHVS and FNYEAQ. The CDR3 is made up of 16 amino acids. V lost 5 bases and J 4 bases, leaving 17 bases between the germline ends. The chain's CDR3 is CASSEGPTVLNEKLFF. DNA of the CDR3: TGTGCCAGCAGCGAGGGTCCCACGGTCCTTAATGAAAAACTGTTTTTT.

This clonotype was seen ten or more times. V and J are TRBV28 and TRBJ2-4; 7 nucleotides agree with TRBD1. The trim removed 3 bases at V and 1 base at J, leaving 0 bases unmatched. The CDR3 is 14 residues long. Germline V CDR1 and CDR2: MDHEN, SYDVKM. CDR3 nucleotide sequence: TGTGCCAGCAGTTTCAGGGGGGCCAAAAACATTCAGTACTTC. Protein sequence: CASSFRGAKNIQYF.

This clonotype was observed many times. The gene calls are TRBV20-1 and TRBJ1-1; 7 positions match TRBD1. V shed 6 bases, J shed 0 bases, and the junction held 10 bases outside the gene matches. The CDR3 loop spans 15 amino acids. Germline CDR1 and CDR2: DFQATT and SNEGSKA (reference sequence). In nucleotides, the CDR3 is TGCAGTGCCTTGGGGGACAGCGCAATGAACACTGAAGCTTTCTTT. This codes for CSALGDSAMNTEAFF.

In its sample, this clonotype was seen many times. The CDR3: CASSQAGAPDTQYF. The CDR3 region has the DNA TGTGCCAGCAGTCAAGCGGGAGCTCCAGATACGCAGTATTTT. The genes are TRBV12-3 or TRBV12-4 and TRBJ2-3; 8 bases fit TRBD2. The junction had 5 bases not matched to a gene; V was cut back by 5 bases and J by 4 bases. The CDR3 loop spans 14 amino acids.

By frequency in the sample, this clonotype is medium-sized. The V call is TRBV6-2 or TRBV6-3, the J call TRBJ2-2; tentatively, D is TRBD1 or TRBD2 (5 bases each). Germline lookup yields CDR1 MNHEY and CDR2 SVGEGT. V was pared by 5 bases and J by 7 bases, with 14 bases between. The CDR3 length is 14 residues. CDR3 amino acids: CASSLGAGGGELFF. The CDR3 DNA reads TGTGCCAGCAGTCTCGGGGCTGGTGGCGGGGAGCTGTTTTTT.

This clonotype showed up just a few times. The chain couples TRBV4-3 to TRBJ2-7; TRBD2 matches 8 bases. Germline loops: CDR1 LGHNA, CDR2 YSLEER. V shed 0 bases and J 6 bases; nucleotides not matched to a gene: 7. The CDR3 covers 15 residues. The CDR3 spells CASSQDFRLAGEQYF. The CDR3 DNA follows: TGCGCCAGCAGCCAAGATTTTCGGCTAGCGGGCGAGCAGTACTTC.